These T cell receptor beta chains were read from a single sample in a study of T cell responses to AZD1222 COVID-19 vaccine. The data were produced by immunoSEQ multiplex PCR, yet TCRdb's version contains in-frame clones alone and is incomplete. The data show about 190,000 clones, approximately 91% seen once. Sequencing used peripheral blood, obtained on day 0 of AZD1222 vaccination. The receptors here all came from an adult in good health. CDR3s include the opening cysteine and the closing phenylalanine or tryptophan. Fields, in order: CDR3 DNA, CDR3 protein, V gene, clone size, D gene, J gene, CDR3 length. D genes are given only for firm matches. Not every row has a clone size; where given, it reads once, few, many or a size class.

CDR3 DNA: TGTGCCAGCAGTCCGCTAGCGGGGGAGCAGTTCTTC
CDR3 protein: CASSPLAGEQFF
V gene: TRBV27
clone size: .
D gene: TRBD2
J gene: TRBJ2-1
CDR3 length: 12

CDR3 DNA: TGTGCCAGCACACCCCGGCCAGGTACAGATACGCAGTATTTT
CDR3 protein: CASTPRPGTDTQYF
V gene: TRBV3-1/TRBV3-2
clone size: .
D gene: .
J gene: TRBJ2-3
CDR3 length: 14

CDR3 DNA: TGTGCCAGCAGTTACGTGCGGGGGGGCGAAGATACGCAGTATTTT
CDR3 protein: CASSYVRGGEDTQYF
V gene: TRBV6-6
clone size: .
D gene: TRBD2
J gene: TRBJ2-3
CDR3 length: 15

CDR3 DNA: TGTGCCAGCAGCGACAGCACAGATACGCAGTATTTT
CDR3 protein: CASSDSTDTQYF
V gene: TRBV6-5
clone size: .
D gene: .
J gene: TRBJ2-3
CDR3 length: 12

CDR3 DNA: TGTGCCAGCAGTGCTTCTACGCCCGGGGCGCAGTATTTT
CDR3 protein: CASSASTPGAQYF
V gene: TRBV2
clone size: .
D gene: .
J gene: TRBJ2-3
CDR3 length: 13

CDR3 DNA: TGTGCCAGCAGTGAAGCCAGGGTCTCTGGGGCCAACGTCCTGACTTTC
CDR3 protein: CASSEARVSGANVLTF
V gene: TRBV2
clone size: .
D gene: .
J gene: TRBJ2-6
CDR3 length: 16

CDR3 DNA: TGCGCCAGCAGCTTGTTTCAGGGGGGCACTGAAGCTTTCTTT
CDR3 protein: CASSLFQGGTEAFF
V gene: TRBV5-1
clone size: once
D gene: TRBD1
J gene: TRBJ1-1
CDR3 length: 14

CDR3 DNA: TGTGCCAGCAGCTTAGATCGACCGGCGGGGGAAAAACTGTTTTTT
CDR3 protein: CASSLDRPAGEKLFF
V gene: TRBV11-2
clone size: .
D gene: .
J gene: TRBJ1-4
CDR3 length: 15

CDR3 DNA: TGTGCCAGCAGTAGAATTTGGGACAGTAATGAAAAACTGTTTTTT
CDR3 protein: CASSRIWDSNEKLFF
V gene: TRBV6-6
clone size: .
D gene: TRBD1
J gene: TRBJ1-4
CDR3 length: 15

CDR3 DNA: TGTGCCAGCAGTAACCCGGGGACAGTCTATGGCTACACCTTC
CDR3 protein: CASSNPGTVYGYTF
V gene: TRBV28
clone size: .
D gene: TRBD1
J gene: TRBJ1-2
CDR3 length: 14

CDR3 DNA: TGTGCCAGCAGGACAGGGTCCGGGGAGCTGTTTTTT
CDR3 protein: CASRTGSGELFF
V gene: TRBV6-5
clone size: .
D gene: TRBD1
J gene: TRBJ2-2
CDR3 length: 12

CDR3 DNA: TGCAGGGGGACCGGCTACACCTTC
CDR3 protein: CRGTGYTF
V gene: TRBV20-1
clone size: .
D gene: .
J gene: TRBJ1-2
CDR3 length: 8

CDR3 DNA: TGTGCCATCAGTGCCTCGACAGGGGGCAGGGAGACCCAGTACTTC
CDR3 protein: CAISASTGGRETQYF
V gene: TRBV10-3
clone size: .
D gene: TRBD1
J gene: TRBJ2-5
CDR3 length: 15

CDR3 DNA: TGTGCCAGTACCCACGGTCCAGGGCGGACTGAAGCTTTCTTT
CDR3 protein: CASTHGPGRTEAFF
V gene: TRBV19
clone size: .
D gene: .
J gene: TRBJ1-1
CDR3 length: 14

CDR3 DNA: TGTGCCAGCAGCCGTCGGCGGGGACAGGGGGGCTCTTTTTACGAGCAGTACTTC
CDR3 protein: CASSRRRGQGGSFYEQYF
V gene: TRBV5-4
clone size: .
D gene: TRBD1
J gene: TRBJ2-7
CDR3 length: 18

CDR3 DNA: TGTGCCAGTAGGCGGCAGGGACTAGCGGGGCGTGGGGCCAACGTCCTGACTTTC
CDR3 protein: CASRRQGLAGRGANVLTF
V gene: TRBV19
clone size: .
D gene: TRBD2
J gene: TRBJ2-6
CDR3 length: 18

CDR3 DNA: TGTGCCAGCAGCCAAGGTCGGGGCCCACAAGGGACAGCCCAAGAGACCCAGTACTTC
CDR3 protein: CASSQGRGPQGTAQETQYF
V gene: TRBV3-1/TRBV3-2
clone size: .
D gene: TRBD1
J gene: TRBJ2-5
CDR3 length: 19

CDR3 DNA: TGTGCCAGCAGCCGCAAGATCATAGCGGGGGCCCAAACCTACGAGCAGTACTTC
CDR3 protein: CASSRKIIAGAQTYEQYF
V gene: TRBV11-2
clone size: .
D gene: TRBD2
J gene: TRBJ2-7
CDR3 length: 18

CDR3 DNA: TGTGCCAGCAGCAAAGAGGCTTGCAGCCCGAGCTCTGGAAACACCATATATTTT
CDR3 protein: CASSKEACSPSSGNTIYF
V gene: TRBV21-1
clone size: .
D gene: .
J gene: TRBJ1-3
CDR3 length: 18

CDR3 DNA: TGTGCCAGCAGCCAGAGGAGCTCCTACGAGCAGTACTTC
CDR3 protein: CASSQRSSYEQYF
V gene: TRBV3-1/TRBV3-2
clone size: .
D gene: .
J gene: TRBJ2-7
CDR3 length: 13

CDR3 DNA: TGTGCCAGCAGCTTGGGACTAGCGGGAGACGAGCAGTACTTC
CDR3 protein: CASSLGLAGDEQYF
V gene: TRBV7-2
clone size: .
D gene: TRBD2
J gene: TRBJ2-7
CDR3 length: 14